This note documents a single TCR beta chain sequence. The antigen remains unidentified. The PCR used 60 Vbeta and 13 Jbeta primers. Data came from immunoSEQ multiplex PCR; TCRdb stores just in-frame clones and leaves some out. Altogether under 55,000 clones are present, over 70% being singletons, with the ten largest covering 3%. The data derive from a study of cytomegalovirus exposure and HLA in healthy donors. General study results and limits: Most CMV-associated TCR beta chains were later found to appear HLA-restricted. The only immune exposure information that was available was CMV serostatus. The study recorded over 150 TCR beta chains that were cytomegalovirus-associated. It was confirmed in vitro that a few of the CMV-associated chains were specific for CMV antigens.

Germline V gene lookup returns CDR1 SNHLY and CDR2 FYNNEI. The CDR3 extends over 16 amino acids. Trimming pared 3 bases from V and 0 bases from J, leaving 12 bases between. The source of this sequence is a man between 18 and 35 years old in good health and CMV-seronegative. This chain connects TRBV2 to TRBJ1-5, with D possibly matching TRBD1 (6 bases). Sequences were obtained from PBMCs. Here the CDR3 DNA reads TGTGCCAGCAGTGAGTGGGACATCTTTAGCAATCAGCCCCAGCATTTT. This sequence encodes CASSEWDIFSNQPQHF.